The rows below give T cell receptor beta chains drawn from one sample of a study of blood T cell repertoires in COVID-19. Sequencing used immunoSEQ multiplex PCR; TCRdb keeps in-frame clones, though not all of them. Seen here are 200,000 to 250,000 clones, about 94% observed once, and the top ten hold approximately 0.77%. What was sequenced was peripheral blood. The receptors here all came from a man aged 60 to 75 with COVID-19, enrolled during active disease. Each CDR3 is given with its conserved first and last residue. The D gene is left open where the match is weak. A row's size may be missing; if present it is once, few, many or a size class.

>TRBV7-3|NA|TRBJ2-7|TRBD1
TGTGCCAGCAGCTTAAGGTATGACAGGGGGCCCCCCTACGAGCAGTACTTC
CASSLRYDRGPPYEQYF
>TRBV6-6|few|TRBJ2-3|TRBD2
TGTGCCAGCAGTTCACCGGGACTAGCAGTAACAGATACGCAGTATTTT
CASSSPGLAVTDTQYF
>TRBV5-4|NA|TRBJ1-2|NA
TGTGCCAGCAGCTTCGGTCAGGGGCCCTCTAACTATGGCTACACCTTC
CASSFGQGPSNYGYTF
>TRBV7-3|NA|TRBJ2-1|TRBD2
TGTGCCAGCAGCGCTCGACTAGCGGGAATGGGTGAGCAGTTCTTC
CASSARLAGMGEQFF
>TRBV9|NA|TRBJ2-1|NA
TGTGCCAGCAGCGTAGGGACGGGAAGCTCCTACAATGAGCAGTTCTTC
CASSVGTGSSYNEQFF
>TRBV27|few|TRBJ2-7|TRBD1
TGTGCCAGCCGACGGACAGGGCCCCAGGGGGAGCAGTACTTC
CASRRTGPQGEQYF
>TRBV5-1|NA|TRBJ1-5|TRBD1
TGCGCCAGCAGCATAGGGACAGGATATCGAGGCAATCAGCCCCAGCATTTT
CASSIGTGYRGNQPQHF
>TRBV5-1|NA|TRBJ2-7|TRBD2
TGCGCCAGCAGCTCCGCGGGGGGGAGCTCCTACGAGCAGTACTTC
CASSSAGGSSYEQYF
>TRBV5-4|NA|TRBJ2-2|TRBD2
TGTGCCAGCAGCTCTCCGGGAGGCCGGGGCACCGGGGAGCTGTTTTTT
CASSSPGGRGTGELFF
>TRBV10-2|NA|TRBJ2-7|NA
TGCGCCAGCAGTGACCGCCCGGGTGGGGGGAACTCCTACGAGCAGTACTTC
CASSDRPGGGNSYEQYF
>TRBV7-2|NA|TRBJ2-7|TRBD2
TGTGCCAGCAGCTGGGGGACTAGCGTGAATTCCTACGAGCAGTACTTC
CASSWGTSVNSYEQYF
>TRBV7-2|NA|TRBJ2-6|NA
TGTGCCAGCAGCTTAGCCATCCGGGGGTTCGGGGCCAACGTCCTGACTTTC
CASSLAIRGFGANVLTF
>TRBV3-1/TRBV3-2|NA|TRBJ2-2|TRBD2
TGTGCCAGCAGCCACGGGGGGGCCCCCACCGGGGAGCTGTTTTTT
CASSHGGAPTGELFF
>TRBV2|NA|TRBJ2-1|NA
TGTGCCAGCAGTGGGACTAGGGGGAGCTCCTACAATGAGCAGTTCTTC
CASSGTRGSSYNEQFF
>TRBV21-1|NA|TRBJ2-6|NA
TGTGCCAGCAGCAAAGTCGTGACAGGGGGGAAAAATTCTGGGGCCAACGTCCTGACTTTC
CASSKVVTGGKNSGANVLTF
>TRBV4-1|NA|TRBJ1-4|NA
TGCGCCAGCAGCCAAGGACTCGCTGAAAAACTGTTTTTT
CASSQGLAEKLFF
>TRBV7-2|NA|TRBJ2-7|NA
TGTGCCAGCAGCTTAGTCATCAGCTCCTACGAGCAGTACTTC
CASSLVISSYEQYF
>TRBV19|NA|TRBJ2-5|TRBD2
TGTGCCAGTAGTCCACTAGCGGGAGGGACCCAAGAGACCCAGTACTTC
CASSPLAGGTQETQYF
>TRBV19|NA|TRBJ2-5|NA
TGTGCCAGTAGTAAACAGGGCAGGGAGACCCAGTACTTC
CASSKQGRETQYF
>TRBV7-8|NA|TRBJ2-1|TRBD2
TGTGCCAGCAGCTTAGCGGAGACTAGCGGTGAGCAGTTCTTC
CASSLAETSGEQFF
>TRBV9|NA|TRBJ2-1|TRBD2
TGTGCCAGCAGCGTCGAAGCGGGGGTCAACAATGAGCAGTTCTTC
CASSVEAGVNNEQFF
>TRBV24-1|NA|TRBJ1-5|TRBD1
TGTGCCACCAGTGATGGAACAGGGGGCTGGGATCAGCCCCAGCATTTT
CATSDGTGGWDQPQHF
>TRBV6-6|NA|TRBJ1-1|NA
TGTGCCAGCAGCCGAGGGGAGTTGAACACTGAAGCTTTCTTT
CASSRGELNTEAFF
>TRBV19|NA|TRBJ1-6|TRBD1
TGTGCCAGTCGTGGACAGGGAGGCTCACCCCTCCACTTT
CASRGQGGSPLHF
>TRBV27|NA|TRBJ2-1|TRBD2
TGTGCCAGCGCCATACTAGCGGGAGGGTCTAATGAGCAGTTCTTC
CASAILAGGSNEQFF
>TRBV30|NA|TRBJ2-1|NA
TGTGCCTGGAGTGTATTATCGCGGGTCAATGAGCAGTTCTTC
CAWSVLSRVNEQFF
>TRBV5-4|NA|TRBJ1-6|TRBD1
TGTGCCAGCAGCTTGGACAGGGGGCGCCAGAATTCACCCCTCCACTTT
CASSLDRGRQNSPLHF
>TRBV4-2|NA|TRBJ2-1|TRBD2
TGTGCCAGCAGCCATGGTTCTAGCGGGGGCCCAAGCTCCTACAATGAGCAGTTCTTC
CASSHGSSGGPSSYNEQFF
>TRBV28|NA|TRBJ2-7|NA
TGTGCCAGCAGTTTAAACGGAGTTTTCTACGAGCAGTACTTC
CASSLNGVFYEQYF
>TRBV7-2|NA|TRBJ2-1|TRBD1
TGTGCCAGCAGCTTCACAGGGGGGTCCTACAATGAGCAGTTCTTC
CASSFTGGSYNEQFF
>TRBV5-1|NA|TRBJ1-2|NA
TGCGCCAGCAGCTTGGGACAGCGAAACTATGGCTACACCTTC
CASSLGQRNYGYTF